This entry lists 21 T cell receptor beta chains sequenced from one sample in a study of human T cells and chemical hapten exposure. TCRdb used MiXCR to reprocess the RACE reads, holding one entry per CDR3 protein. The data show just under 350,000 distinct CDR3 sequences, approximately 6.3% seen once. Documented time point: patch test 1, 2 weeks after DPC sensitization. The treatment here: therapeutic diphenylcyclopropenone sensitization with weekly scalp DPC. Here the sequenced sample was whole blood, taken in connection with sensitization to the hapten diphenylcyclopropenone (DPC). Every receptor here comes from a woman aged 18-35 years with alopecia areata. Some clones in this sample may be carry-over from other donors' samples.

V and J are TRBV12-3 or TRBV12-4 and TRBJ1-2; 9 positions match TRBD1. V lost 5 bases to trimming and J lost 7 bases; unmatched junction nucleotides: 11. The CDR3 has 15 residues. The CDR3 region is CASSRTWTGEGGYTF. Here the CDR3 DNA reads TGTGCCAGCAGTCGAACTTGGACAGGGGAGGGTGGCTACACCTTC.

This chain joins TRBV6-2 or TRBV6-3 and TRBJ2-4; 11 positions match TRBD2. V shed 5 bases and J 9 bases; nucleotides not matched to a gene: 24. The CDR3 has 20 amino acids. Per the germline V gene, CDR1 is MNHEY and CDR2 is SVGEGT. The CDR3 DNA follows: TGTGCCAGCAGTCTCCGTCCAACTAGCGGGGGAGCCTCATTAAGTTCCATTCAGTACTTC. Translating gives CASSLRPTSGGASLSSIQYF.

This clonotype has at least ten counts. The chain employs TRBV20-1 and TRBJ2-5; D is undetermined. Germline V gives CDR1 DFQATT, CDR2 SNEGSKA (reference sequence). The V end lost 3 bases, the J end lost 1 base, and 12 bases lay between the germline ends. The CDR3 is 14 residues long. The CDR3 nucleotides are TGCAGTGCTAGGAGTCCATCTCTCCAAGAGACCCAGTACTTC. Its protein is CSARSPSLQETQYF.

Only a few counts were recorded for this clonotype. The J gene is TRBJ2-7, the V gene TRBV20-1; D remains unclear. Trimming pared 6 bases from V and 2 bases from J, leaving 20 bases between. The length of the CDR3 is 15 residues. Germline CDR1 DFQATT, CDR2 SNEGSKA (reference sequence). The CDR3 spells CSAAIAARATYEQYF. DNA for the CDR3: TGCAGTGCAGCAATAGCCGCAAGAGCGACCTACGAGCAGTACTTC.

This clonotype was recorded at least ten times. The rearrangement uses TRBV7-9 and TRBJ2-2; D uncertain. The V end lost 5 bases, the J end lost 2 bases, and 15 bases lay between the germline ends. The CDR3 covers 16 residues. Germline-derived CDR1 and CDR2 are SEHNR and FQNEAQ (reference sequence). In DNA, the CDR3 is TGTGCCAGCAGCCCCCAGATAGCCGATAACACCGGGGAGCTGTTTTTT. It encodes CASSPQIADNTGELFF. The variable domain in full, completed from reference TRBV7-9 and TRBJ2-2, reads DTGVSQNPRHKITKRGQNVTFRCDPISEHNRLYWYRQTLGQGPEFLTYFQNEAQLEKSRLLSDRFSAERPKGSFSTLEIQRTEQGDSAMYLCASSPQIADNTGELFFGEGSRLTVL.

This clonotype was counted many times. A junction end diverges from the germline sequence, so it may reflect a read error. This sequence joins TRBV24-1 and TRBJ2-7, with 10 bases fitting TRBD1. The CDR3 extends over 13 amino acids. Germline V lookup: CDR1 KGHDR, CDR2 SFDVKD. CDR3 DNA: TGTGCCACAAGTGGGGACAGGGGCTACGAGCAGTACTTC. Translation: CATSGDRGYEQYF.

This clonotype was picked up many times. This rearrangement joins TRBV20-1 to TRBJ2-7; maybe TRBD1 (5 bases). Trimming removed 0 bases from V and 0 bases from J, with 15 bases in between. The CDR3 loop spans 16 amino acids. Per the germline V gene, CDR1 is DFQATT and CDR2 is SNEGSKA (reference sequence). The DNA for the CDR3 is TGCAGTGCTAGAGATGCAGGGATTTTTTACTCCTACGAGCAGTACTTC. It encodes CSARDAGIFYSYEQYF.

The CDR3 loop is CSAQGGGEQYF. For the CDR3, the DNA is TGCAGTGCCCAAGGGGGAGGCGAGCAGTACTTC. The rearrangement joins TRBV20-1 to TRBJ2-7; D is tentatively TRBD1 or TRBD2 (6 bases each). Germline lookup yields CDR1 DFQATT and CDR2 SNEGSKA (reference sequence). Trimming took off 6 bases at V and 6 bases at J, with 12 bases between the two ends. This CDR3 contains 11 residues.

This clonotype was detected only a few times. The V and J genes are TRBV7-3 and TRBJ1-1, with D hard to call. Germline lookup yields CDR1 SGHTA and CDR2 FQGTGA. Trimming removed 1 base from V and 3 bases from J, with 6 bases in between. This CDR3 spans 13 amino acids. CDR3 sequence: CASSLMDYTEAFF. The CDR3 coding sequence is TGTGCCAGCAGCTTAATGGATTACACTGAAGCTTTCTTT.

This clonotype appeared many times. The chain's CDR3 is CASSLDSGGGSVNEQFF. In DNA, the CDR3 is TGTGCCAGCAGCTTAGATTCAGGCGGGGGCTCGGTCAATGAGCAGTTCTTC. This chain joins TRBV11-2 and TRBJ2-1; TRBD2 might be the D (7 bases). Germline-derived CDR1 and CDR2 are SGHAT and FQNNGV. The germline V and J ends were trimmed by 0 bases and 6 bases, with 18 bases remaining between them. The CDR3 has 17 residues. Variable domain in full (rest from reference TRBV11-2 and TRBJ2-1): EAGVAQSPRYKIIEKRQSVAFWCNPISGHATLYWYQQILGQGPKLLIQFQNNGVVDDSQLPKDRFSAERLKGVDSTLKIQPAKLEDSAVYLCASSLDSGGGSVNEQFFGPGTRLTVL.

This clonotype was detected many times. V usage is TRBV6-2 or TRBV6-3 and J usage is TRBJ1-1, with 11 bases fitting TRBD1. CDR3 length: 18 amino acids. V lost 2 bases to trimming and J lost 5 bases; unmatched junction nucleotides: 13. Germline V gene data show CDR1 as MNHEY and CDR2 as SVGEGT. CDR3 coding DNA: TGTGCCAGCAGTTACCCCTACCGGACAGGGGGCGTCAGGACTGAAGCTTTCTTT. It yields the protein CASSYPYRTGGVRTEAFF.

This clonotype turned up a few times. The chain uses TRBV12-3 or TRBV12-4 and TRBJ2-3; 12 nucleotides align to TRBD2. There are 17 residues in the CDR3. J lost 2 bases, V lost 3 bases, and 6 bases had no gene match. The CDR3, as DNA: TGTGCCAGCAGTTTCCGACTAGCGGGAGACAACACAGATACGCAGTATTTT. Translated: CASSFRLAGDNTDTQYF.

This clonotype was picked up many times. The V and J genes are TRBV29-1 and TRBJ2-7; D might be TRBD1 (7 bases). The germline gives CDR1 SQVTM, CDR2 ANQGSEA. This CDR3 is built from 15 residues. Deletions cut 0 bases from V and 1 base from J, with 13 bases between. The CDR3, as DNA: TGCAGCGTTGAAGATTGGGCAGGGGGGTCCTACGAGCAGTACTTC. This codes for CSVEDWAGGSYEQYF.

Many counts were recorded for this clonotype. V gene TRBV12-3 or TRBV12-4 combines with J gene TRBJ1-3; tentative D call: TRBD1 (5 bases). The CDR3 has 14 amino acids. V was cut by 3 bases and J by 2 bases, with 8 bases left in between. The CDR3 spells CASSLAGAGNTIYF. CDR3 coding DNA: TGTGCCAGCAGTTTGGCGGGGGCTGGAAACACCATATATTTT.

This clonotype was seen repeatedly, ten times or more. Mismatch with germline at one junction end may stem from a read error. V is TRBV4-3 and J is TRBJ2-7; D might be TRBD1 or TRBD2, each matching 5 bases. CDR3 size: 14 residues. Germline V lookup: CDR1 LGHNA, CDR2 YSLEER. The CDR3 here is CASSQDRGPYEQYF. In nucleotides, the CDR3 is TGTGCCAGCAGCCAAGACCGGGGCCCCTACGAGCAGTACTTC.

This clonotype was observed a handful of times. The genes are TRBV18 and TRBJ1-2; D gene unclear. This CDR3 region has 14 residues. Germline values: CDR1 KGHSH, CDR2 LQKENI. V dropped 2 bases and J dropped 2 bases, with 9 bases sitting between them. The CDR3 nucleotides are TGTGCCAGCTCACCATTAGCAAGGAACTATGGCTACACCTTC. This gives the protein CASSPLARNYGYTF.

The genes are TRBV7-9 and TRBJ1-1, with 9 bases lining up with TRBD1. The germline V gene has CDR1 SEHNR and CDR2 FQNEAQ (reference sequence). The V segment lost 5 bases and the J segment 4 bases; nucleotides outside the gene matches: 5. CDR3 length: 14 residues. This CDR3 is CASSPETGGTEAFF. CDR3 nucleotides: TGTGCCAGCAGCCCTGAGACAGGGGGCACTGAAGCTTTCTTT.

This clonotype was detected a few times. The V call is TRBV20-1, the J call TRBJ1-2, with D possibly being TRBD1 (5 bases). The germline gives CDR1 DFQATT, CDR2 SNEGSKA (reference sequence). CDR3 size: 13 residues. Deletions cut 1 base from V and 8 bases from J, with 14 bases between. CDR3 amino acids: CSARVPTGGGYTF. The DNA of the CDR3 is TGCAGTGCTAGAGTTCCGACGGGGGGAGGCTACACCTTC.

The chain employs TRBV12-5 and TRBJ1-1, with D possibly matching TRBD1 (6 bases). The CDR3 is 13 amino acids. Per germline, CDR1 LGHNT and CDR2 FRNRAP. V was clipped by 3 bases and J by 8 bases, with 13 bases between them. The DNA for the CDR3 is TGTGCTAGTGGTTTCCACAGGGAAAACGAAGCTTTCTTT. Protein product: CASGFHRENEAFF.

This clonotype was counted a few times. V usage is TRBV10-3 and J usage is TRBJ2-3; D gene uncertain. The CDR3 is made up of 14 amino acids. The germline V gene has CDR1 ENHRY and CDR2 SYGVKD. The V gene lost 2 bases and the J gene lost 6 bases, with 12 bases spanning the gap. CDR3 region: CAISEGGLSDTQYF. In nucleotides, the CDR3 is TGTGCCATCAGTGAGGGTGGTCTTTCGGATACGCAGTATTTT.

This clonotype was recorded a few times. The V gene is TRBV5-1, the J gene TRBJ1-2; no clear D. From germline, CDR1 is SGHRS and CDR2 YFSETQ. This CDR3 is built from 14 residues. The V gene lost 3 bases and the J gene lost 8 bases, with 17 bases spanning the gap. In nucleotides, the CDR3 is TGCGCCAGCAGCTCTGAACCCGGGCACGCGGGCTACACCTTC. Protein sequence: CASSSEPGHAGYTF.